This TCR beta chain originates from a study of beta chain features in type 1 diabetes. The CDR3 extends over 10 amino acids. V was pared by 4 bases and J by 8 bases, with 8 bases between. CDR1 GTSNPN and CDR2 SVGIG come from the germline V gene (reference sequence). Every isolated RNA sample was fully reverse transcribed, so sequencing captured expressed TCRB transcripts. Profiled with immunoSEQ multiplex PCR; TCRdb holds only in-frame clones, not every one. The sample has hundreds of thousands of clones, under 15% seen once; the top ten hold less than 0.025%. This clone was seen more than once but under ten times. The target antigen is unknown. Findings and limits, study-wide: Moderate yet significant TCRB CDR3 shortening was seen in Type 1 diabetes patients in all four CD4+ subsets. Naive, central memory and Treg TCRB repertoires seemed to resemble each other more closely in patients than they did in healthy donors.

Sequencing was done on a sample of naive CD4+ T cells from blood. This clonotype was sampled from a man aged 18 to 30 with type 1 diabetes. The chain has TRBV30 and TRBJ1-2; no definite D call. CDR3 DNA sequence: TGTGCCTGGAAAAACGGCGGCTACACCTTC. It specifies CAWKNGGYTF.